The source of this T cell receptor beta chain is a study of CD8+ T cells in alopecia areata. As for the study in general: A 6-month period off drug followed tofacitinib, which lasted 6 to 18 months.

CDR3 length: 12 amino acids. V lost 4 bases and J 3 bases, leaving 9 bases between the germline ends. Germline loops: CDR1 SQVTM, CDR2 ANQGSEA. Treatment meaning: oral pan-JAK inhibitor, 5-10 mg twice daily. RNA extraction was followed by reverse transcription into cDNA, which acted as the sequencing template. TCRdb keeps only in-frame clones here, not all; method: immunoSEQ multiplex PCR. Of roughly 210,000 clones listed, around two fifths are singletons. Sequencing used CD4+ T cells sorted from blood, obtained at approximately week 39, from a patient treated with tofacitinib. The sequence was collected from a human donor with alopecia areata. The V gene is TRBV29-1, the J gene TRBJ1-1, with D possibly matching TRBD1 (5 bases). The CDR3 bases are TGCAGCGTTGCCTGGGGGGACACTGAAGCTTTCTTT. Translating gives CSVAWGDTEAFF.